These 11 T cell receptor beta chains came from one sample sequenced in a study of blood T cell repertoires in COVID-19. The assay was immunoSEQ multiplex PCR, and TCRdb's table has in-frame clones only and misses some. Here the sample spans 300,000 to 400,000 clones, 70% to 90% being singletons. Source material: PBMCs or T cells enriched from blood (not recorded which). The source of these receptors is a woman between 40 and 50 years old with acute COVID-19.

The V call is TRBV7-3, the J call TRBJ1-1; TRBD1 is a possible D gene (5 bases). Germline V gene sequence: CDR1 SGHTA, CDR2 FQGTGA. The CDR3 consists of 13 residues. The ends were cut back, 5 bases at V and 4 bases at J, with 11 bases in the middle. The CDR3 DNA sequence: TGTGCCAGCAGCCTCAGGGTGACCACTGAAGCTTTCTTT. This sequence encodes CASSLRVTTEAFF. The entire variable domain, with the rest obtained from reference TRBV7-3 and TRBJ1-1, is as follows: GAGVSQTPSNKVTEKGKYVELRCDPISGHTALYWYRQSLGQGPEFLIYFQGTGAADDSGLPNDRFFAVRPEGSVSTLKIQRTERGDSAVYLCASSLRVTTEAFFGQGTRLTVV.

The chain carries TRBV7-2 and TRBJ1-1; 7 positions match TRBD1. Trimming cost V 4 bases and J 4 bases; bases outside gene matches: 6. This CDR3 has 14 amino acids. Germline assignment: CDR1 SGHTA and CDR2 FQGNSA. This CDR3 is CASSSGGRGTEAFF. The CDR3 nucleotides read TGTGCCAGCAGCTCAGGGGGAAGGGGCACTGAAGCTTTCTTT.

The CDR3 protein is CASSQDGTGSNEKLFF. DNA for the CDR3: TGTGCCAGCAGCCAAGATGGGACAGGGTCCAATGAAAAACTGTTTTTT. The chain recombines TRBV4-2 with TRBJ1-4; 9 positions match TRBD1. This CDR3 comprises 16 residues. V shed 0 bases, J shed 5 bases, and the junction held 4 bases outside the gene matches. In germline, CDR1 is LGHNA, CDR2 YNFKEQ.

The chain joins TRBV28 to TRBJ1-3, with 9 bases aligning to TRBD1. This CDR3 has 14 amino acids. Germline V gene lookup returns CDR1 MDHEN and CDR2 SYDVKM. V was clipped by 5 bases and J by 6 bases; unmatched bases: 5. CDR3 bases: TGTGCCAGCAGTCCGGGGACAGGGAAAAACACCATATATTTT. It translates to CASSPGTGKNTIYF.

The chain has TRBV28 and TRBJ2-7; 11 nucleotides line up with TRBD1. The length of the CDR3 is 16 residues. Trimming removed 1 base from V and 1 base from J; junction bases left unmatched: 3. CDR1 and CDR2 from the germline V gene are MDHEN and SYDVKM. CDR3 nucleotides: TGTGCCAGCAGTTTATCCGGGACAGGGGGTTCCTACGAGCAGTACTTC. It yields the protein CASSLSGTGGSYEQYF. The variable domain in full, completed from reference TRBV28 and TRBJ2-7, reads DVKVTQSSRYLVKRTGEKVFLECVQDMDHENMFWYRQDPGLGLRLIYFSYDVKMKEKGDIPEGYSVSREKKERFSLILESASTNQTSMYLCASSLSGTGGSYEQYFGPGTRLTVT.

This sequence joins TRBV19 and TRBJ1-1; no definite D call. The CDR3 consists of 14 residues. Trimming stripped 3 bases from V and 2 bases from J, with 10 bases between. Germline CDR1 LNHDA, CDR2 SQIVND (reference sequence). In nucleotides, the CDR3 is TGTGCCAGTAGTATGATAGCAGTTAACACTGAAGCTTTCTTT. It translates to CASSMIAVNTEAFF.

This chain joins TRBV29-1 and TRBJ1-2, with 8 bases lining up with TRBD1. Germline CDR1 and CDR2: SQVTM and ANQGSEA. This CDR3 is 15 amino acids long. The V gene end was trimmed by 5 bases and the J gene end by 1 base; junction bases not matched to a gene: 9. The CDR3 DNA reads TGCAGCGTTCTTGACCGAGGACAGGGTAACTATGGCTACACCTTC. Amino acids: CSVLDRGQGNYGYTF. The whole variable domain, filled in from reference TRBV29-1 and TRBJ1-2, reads SAVISQKPSRDICQRGTSLTIQCQVDSQVTMMFWYRQQPGQSLTLIATANQGSEATYESGFVIDKFPISRPNLTFSTLTVSNMSPEDSSIYLCSVLDRGQGNYGYTFGSGTRLTVV.

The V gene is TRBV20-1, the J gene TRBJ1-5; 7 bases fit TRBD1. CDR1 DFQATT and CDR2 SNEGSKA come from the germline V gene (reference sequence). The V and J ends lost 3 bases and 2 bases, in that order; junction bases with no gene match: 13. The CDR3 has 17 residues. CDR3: CSASVAGGSHGNQPQHF. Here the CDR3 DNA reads TGCAGTGCTAGTGTGGCAGGGGGGAGTCACGGCAATCAGCCCCAGCATTTT.

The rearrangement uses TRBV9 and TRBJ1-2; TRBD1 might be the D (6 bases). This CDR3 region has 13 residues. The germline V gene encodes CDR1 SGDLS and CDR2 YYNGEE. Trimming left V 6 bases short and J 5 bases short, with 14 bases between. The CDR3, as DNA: TGTGCCAGCAACAGGGCCCAGGGTTATGGCTACACCTTC. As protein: CASNRAQGYGYTF. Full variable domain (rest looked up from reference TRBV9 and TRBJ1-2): DSGVTQTPKHLITATGQRVTLRCSPRSGDLSVYWYQQSLDQGLQFLIQYYNGEERAKGNILERFSAQQFPDLHSELNLSSLELGDSALYFCASNRAQGYGYTFGSGTRLTVV.

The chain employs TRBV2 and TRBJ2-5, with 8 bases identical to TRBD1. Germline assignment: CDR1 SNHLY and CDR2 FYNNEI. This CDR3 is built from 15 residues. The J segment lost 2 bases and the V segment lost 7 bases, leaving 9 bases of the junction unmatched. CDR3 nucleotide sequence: TGTGCCAGCACTTTCGACAGGGGTTCACAAGAGACCCAGTACTTC. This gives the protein CASTFDRGSQETQYF.

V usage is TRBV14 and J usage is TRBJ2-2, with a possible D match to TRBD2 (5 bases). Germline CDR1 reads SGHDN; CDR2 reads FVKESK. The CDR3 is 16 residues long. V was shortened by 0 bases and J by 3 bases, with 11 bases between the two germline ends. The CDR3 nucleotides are TGTGCCAGCAGCCAAGATATCGGGGTGCACACCGGGGAGCTGTTTTTT. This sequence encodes CASSQDIGVHTGELFF.